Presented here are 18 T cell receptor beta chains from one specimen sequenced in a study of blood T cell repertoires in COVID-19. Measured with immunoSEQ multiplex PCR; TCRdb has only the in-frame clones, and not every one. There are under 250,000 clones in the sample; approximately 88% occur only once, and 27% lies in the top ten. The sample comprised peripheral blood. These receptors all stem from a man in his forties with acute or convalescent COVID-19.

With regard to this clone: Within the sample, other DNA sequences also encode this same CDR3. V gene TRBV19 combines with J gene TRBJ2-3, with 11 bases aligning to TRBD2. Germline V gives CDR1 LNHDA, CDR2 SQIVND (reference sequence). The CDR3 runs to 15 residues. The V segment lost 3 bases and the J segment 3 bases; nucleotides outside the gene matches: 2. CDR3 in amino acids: CASSIVAGGTDTQYF. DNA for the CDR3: TGTGCCAGTAGTATTGTAGCGGGAGGGACAGATACGCAGTATTTT. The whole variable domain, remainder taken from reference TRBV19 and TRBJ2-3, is DGGITQSPKYLFRKEGQNVTLSCEQNLNHDAMYWYRQDPGQGLRLIYYSQIVNDFQKGDIAEGYSVSREKKESFPLTVTSAQKNPTAFYLCASSIVAGGTDTQYFGPGTRLTVL.

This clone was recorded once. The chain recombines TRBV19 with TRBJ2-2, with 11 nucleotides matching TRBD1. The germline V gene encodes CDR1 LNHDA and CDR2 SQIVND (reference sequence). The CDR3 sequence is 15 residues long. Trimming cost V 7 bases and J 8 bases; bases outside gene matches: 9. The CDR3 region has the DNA TGTGCCAGTACCGCCGGGACAGGGGGTTTAGGGGAGCTGTTTTTT. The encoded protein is CASTAGTGGLGELFF.

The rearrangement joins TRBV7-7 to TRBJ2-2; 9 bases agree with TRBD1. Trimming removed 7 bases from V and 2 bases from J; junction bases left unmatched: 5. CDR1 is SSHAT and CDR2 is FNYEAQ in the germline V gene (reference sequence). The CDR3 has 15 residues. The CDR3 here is CASTPDRGNTGELFF. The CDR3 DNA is TGTGCCAGCACCCCGGACAGGGGTAACACCGGGGAGCTGTTTTTT.

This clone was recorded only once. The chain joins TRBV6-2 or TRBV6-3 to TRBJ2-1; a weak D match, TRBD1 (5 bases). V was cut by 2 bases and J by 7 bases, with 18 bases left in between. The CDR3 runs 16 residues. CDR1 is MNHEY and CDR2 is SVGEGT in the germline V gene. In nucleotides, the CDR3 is TGTGCCAGCAGTTACACAGGCCTGCTACTGGATAATGAGCAGTTCTTC. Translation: CASSYTGLLLDNEQFF.

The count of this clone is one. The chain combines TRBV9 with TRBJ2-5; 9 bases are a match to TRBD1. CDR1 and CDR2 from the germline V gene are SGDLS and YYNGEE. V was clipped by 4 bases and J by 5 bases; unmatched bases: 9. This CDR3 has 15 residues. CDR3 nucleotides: TGTGCCAGCAGCCCGGGACAGGGCCGGTGGGAGACCCAGTACTTC. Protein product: CASSPGQGRWETQYF. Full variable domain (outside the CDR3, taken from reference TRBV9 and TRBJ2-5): DSGVTQTPKHLITATGQRVTLRCSPRSGDLSVYWYQQSLDQGLQFLIQYYNGEERAKGNILERFSAQQFPDLHSELNLSSLELGDSALYFCASSPGQGRWETQYFGPGTRLLVL.

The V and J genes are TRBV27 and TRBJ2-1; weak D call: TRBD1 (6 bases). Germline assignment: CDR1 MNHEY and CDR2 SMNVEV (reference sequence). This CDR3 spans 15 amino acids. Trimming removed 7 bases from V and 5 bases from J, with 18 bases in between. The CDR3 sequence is CASTPHRDNNNEQFF. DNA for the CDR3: TGTGCCAGCACCCCCCACCGGGACAACAACAATGAGCAGTTCTTC.

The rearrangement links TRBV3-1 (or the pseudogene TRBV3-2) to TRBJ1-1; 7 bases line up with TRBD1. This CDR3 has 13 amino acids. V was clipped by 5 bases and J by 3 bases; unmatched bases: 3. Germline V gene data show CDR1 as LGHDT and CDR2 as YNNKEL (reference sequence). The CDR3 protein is CASSSDRDTEAFF. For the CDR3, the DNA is TGTGCCAGCAGCTCAGACAGGGACACTGAAGCTTTCTTT.

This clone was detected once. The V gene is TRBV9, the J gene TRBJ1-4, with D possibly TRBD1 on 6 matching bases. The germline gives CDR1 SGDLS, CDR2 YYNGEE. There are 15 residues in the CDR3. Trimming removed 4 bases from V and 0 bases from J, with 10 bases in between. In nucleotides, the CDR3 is TGTGCCAGCAGCACAAGGGACACAACTAATGAAAAACTGTTTTTT. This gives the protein CASSTRDTTNEKLFF. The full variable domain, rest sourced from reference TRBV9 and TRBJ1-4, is DSGVTQTPKHLITATGQRVTLRCSPRSGDLSVYWYQQSLDQGLQFLIQYYNGEERAKGNILERFSAQQFPDLHSELNLSSLELGDSALYFCASSTRDTTNEKLFFGSGTQLSVL.

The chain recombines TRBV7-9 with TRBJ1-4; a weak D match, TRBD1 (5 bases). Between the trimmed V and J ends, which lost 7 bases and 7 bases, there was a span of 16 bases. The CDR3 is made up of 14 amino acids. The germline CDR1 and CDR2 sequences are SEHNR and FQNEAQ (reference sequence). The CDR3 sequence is CASTLGGVGEKLFF. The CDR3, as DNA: TGTGCCAGCACCTTGGGGGGAGTTGGTGAAAAACTGTTTTTT. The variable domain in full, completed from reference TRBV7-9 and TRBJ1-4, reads DTGVSQNPRHKITKRGQNVTFRCDPISEHNRLYWYRQTLGQGPEFLTYFQNEAQLEKSRLLSDRFSAERPKGSFSTLEIQRTEQGDSAMYLCASTLGGVGEKLFFGSGTQLSVL.

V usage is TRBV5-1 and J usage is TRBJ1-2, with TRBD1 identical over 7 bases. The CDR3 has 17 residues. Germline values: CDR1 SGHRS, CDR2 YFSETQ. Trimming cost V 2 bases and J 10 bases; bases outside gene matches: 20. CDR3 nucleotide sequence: TGCGCCAGCAGCTTTATACTCCCGGGACAGCGATCCCCCTCCTACACCTTC. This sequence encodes CASSFILPGQRSPSYTF.

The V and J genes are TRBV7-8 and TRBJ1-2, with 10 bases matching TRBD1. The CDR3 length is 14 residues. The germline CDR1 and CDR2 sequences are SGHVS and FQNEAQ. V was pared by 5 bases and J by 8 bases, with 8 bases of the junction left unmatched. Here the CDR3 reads CASSPRWTGGGYTF. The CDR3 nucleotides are TGTGCCAGCAGCCCCCGTTGGACAGGGGGAGGCTACACCTTC.

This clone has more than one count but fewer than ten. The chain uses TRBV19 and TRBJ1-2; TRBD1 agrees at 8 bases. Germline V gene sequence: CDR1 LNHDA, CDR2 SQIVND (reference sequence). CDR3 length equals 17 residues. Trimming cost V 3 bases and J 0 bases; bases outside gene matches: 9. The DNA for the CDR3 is TGTGCCAGTAGTATTGGGGCAGGGGGCCTAACTAACTATGGCTACACCTTC. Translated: CASSIGAGGLTNYGYTF.

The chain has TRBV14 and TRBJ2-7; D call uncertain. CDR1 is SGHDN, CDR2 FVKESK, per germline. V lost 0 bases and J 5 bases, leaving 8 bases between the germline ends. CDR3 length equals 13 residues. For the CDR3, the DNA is TGTGCCAGCAGCCAAGAATTTCGGGACGAGCAGTACTTC. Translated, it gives CASSQEFRDEQYF.

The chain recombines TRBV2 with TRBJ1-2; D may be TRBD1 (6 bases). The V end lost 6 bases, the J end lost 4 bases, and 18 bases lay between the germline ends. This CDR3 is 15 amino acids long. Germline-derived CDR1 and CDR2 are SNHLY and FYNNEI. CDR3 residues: CASSSEGGTGYGYTF. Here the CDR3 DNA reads TGTGCCAGCAGCTCCGAGGGGGGGACGGGCTATGGCTACACCTTC.

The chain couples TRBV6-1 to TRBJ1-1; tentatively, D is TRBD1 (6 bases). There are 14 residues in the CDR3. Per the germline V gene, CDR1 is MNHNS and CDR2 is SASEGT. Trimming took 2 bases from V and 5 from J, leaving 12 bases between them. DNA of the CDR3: TGTGCCAGCAGTGAACCCGGACAGAGGACTGAAGCTTTCTTT. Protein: CASSEPGQRTEAFF.

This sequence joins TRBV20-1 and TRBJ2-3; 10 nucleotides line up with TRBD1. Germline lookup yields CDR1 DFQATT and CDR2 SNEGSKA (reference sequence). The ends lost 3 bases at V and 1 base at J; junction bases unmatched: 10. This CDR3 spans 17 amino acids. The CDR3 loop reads CSASVDRGSVGTDTQYF. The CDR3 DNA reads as TGCAGTGCTAGTGTGGACAGGGGGTCGGTTGGCACAGATACGCAGTATTTT.

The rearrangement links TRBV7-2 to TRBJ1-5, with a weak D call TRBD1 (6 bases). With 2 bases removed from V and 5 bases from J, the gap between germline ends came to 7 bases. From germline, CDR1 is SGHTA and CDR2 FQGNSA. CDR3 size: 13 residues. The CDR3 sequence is CASSLRGYQPQHF. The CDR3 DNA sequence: TGTGCCAGCAGCTTAAGGGGGTATCAGCCCCAGCATTTT.

In DNA, the CDR3 is TGTGCCAGTAGCCCCTCAGCGGGCCAAGAGACCCAGTACTTC. This encodes CASSPSAGQETQYF. The V gene is TRBV19, the J gene TRBJ2-5; maybe TRBD2 (6 bases). Trimming shortened V by 6 bases and J by 1 base, and 12 bases separated the two germline ends. CDR3 length: 14 amino acids. Germline values: CDR1 LNHDA, CDR2 SQIVND (reference sequence).